The entry that follows covers one TCR beta chain sequence. What it binds is unknown. J gave up 2 bases and V 4 bases, and 7 bases lay outside the gene matches. CDR1 is SGHDN, CDR2 FVKESK, per germline. This CDR3 comprises 16 residues. Time point in this sample: sample taken at primary tumor resection. The sequenced material consisted of unsorted whole RNA from tumor, nontumor lung or frozen PBMC. TCRdb re-called the 5' RACE reads through MiXCR, storing one row per CDR3 protein. The sample consists of tens of thousands of distinct CDR3 sequences, 10% to 15% of them appearing once. The entry originates in a study of spatial heterogeneity in lung cancer. The study, taken as a whole, reports: The appearance of ubiquitous expanded tumor TCRs in blood was greater at resection than follow-up.

Source: PBMCs, taken at surgery. J is TRBJ2-1 and V is TRBV14; 8 bases line up with TRBD1. The sequence came from a male donor with early-stage non-small cell lung cancer. The CDR3 coding sequence is TGTGCCAGCAGCCTTTGGGGACAGGCGACCTACAATGAGCAGTTCTTC. Protein sequence: CASSLWGQATYNEQFF.